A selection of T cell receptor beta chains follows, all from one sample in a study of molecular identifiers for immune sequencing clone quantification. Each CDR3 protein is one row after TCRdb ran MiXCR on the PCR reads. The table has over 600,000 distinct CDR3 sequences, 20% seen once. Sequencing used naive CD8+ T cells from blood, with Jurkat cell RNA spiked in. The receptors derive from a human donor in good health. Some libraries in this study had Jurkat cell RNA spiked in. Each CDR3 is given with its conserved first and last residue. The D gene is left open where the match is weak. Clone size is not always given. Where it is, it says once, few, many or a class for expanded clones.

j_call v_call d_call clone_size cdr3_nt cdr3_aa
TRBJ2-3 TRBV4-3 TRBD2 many TGCGCCAGCAGCCAAGAAACTCCGGGACTAGCGGGGGCGGGAGATACGCAGTATTTT CASSQETPGLAGAGDTQYF
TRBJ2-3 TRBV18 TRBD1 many TGTGCCAGCTCACTCGACAGGGGGCTAGATACGCAGTATTTT CASSLDRGLDTQYF
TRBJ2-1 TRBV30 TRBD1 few TGTGCCTGGGGGACAGGGTATGAGCAGTTCTTC CAWGTGYEQFF
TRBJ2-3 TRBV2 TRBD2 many TGTGCCAGCAGTGAAAGGCTAGCGGCTTTGTCAGATACGCAGTATTTT CASSERLAALSDTQYF
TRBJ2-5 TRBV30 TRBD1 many TGTGCCGGCCAAGGACAGGCCGGACCTGCAACGGAGACCCAGTACTTC CAGQGQAGPATETQYF
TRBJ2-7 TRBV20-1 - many TGCAGTGCTAGGGAAGTAGGCTACGAGCAGTACTTC CSAREVGYEQYF
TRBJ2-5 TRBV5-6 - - TGTGCCAGCAGCTTGTCACGGAGAAACCAAGAGACCCAGTACTTC CASSLSRRNQETQYF
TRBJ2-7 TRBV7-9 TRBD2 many TGTGCCAGCAGCCCCACGGGCGGGGGTAGGTACGAGCAGTACTTC CASSPTGGGRYEQYF
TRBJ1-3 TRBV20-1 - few TGCAGTGCTAGAGACCCAACGGGGGGGTTACCTGGAAACACCATATATTTT CSARDPTGGLPGNTIYF
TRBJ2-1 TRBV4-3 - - TGCGCCAGCAGCCTCGTTTTAGAAATCTCCTACAATGAGCAGTTCTTC CASSLVLEISYNEQFF
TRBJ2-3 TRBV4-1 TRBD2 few TGCGCCAGCAGCCAAGGAGTGGGAGGGGGCACAGATACGCAGTATTTT CASSQGVGGGTDTQYF
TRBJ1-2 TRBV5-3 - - TGTGCCAGCAGCTTAAGGGGGGACCGGTATGGCTACACCTTC CASSLRGDRYGYTF
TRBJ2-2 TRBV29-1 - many TGCAGCGCCCTGGGGGGCGTGGAGCTGTTTTTT CSALGGVELFF
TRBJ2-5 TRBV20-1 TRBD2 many TGCAGTGCTCAACCACAGCGACTAGCAGAAGAGACCCAGTACTTC CSAQPQRLAEETQYF
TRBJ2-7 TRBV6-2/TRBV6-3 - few TGTGCCAGCAGTTACTCTGACACCCTGGGGGACTACGAGCAGTACTTC CASSYSDTLGDYEQYF
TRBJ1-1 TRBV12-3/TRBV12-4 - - TGTGCCAGCAGTCTCGGGAGGTGGGAAGCTTTCTTT CASSLGRWEAFF